This T cell receptor beta chain was recorded in a study of CD8 T cells in ankylosing spondylitis. Study-wide findings and caveats: Clones linked to the disease showed a CD8+ phenotype. They occurred at relatively low frequencies in peripheral blood. Reportedly, significant enrichment of disease-linked clones occurred in matched ankylosing spondylitis synovial fluid.

This clonotype occurred many times. Its antigen is as yet unknown. Generation of TCR beta libraries employed quantitative 5'-RACE incorporating molecular barcodes. In TCRdb, the 5' RACE reads were re-called with MiXCR into one record per CDR3 protein. Among about 160,000 distinct CDR3 sequences listed, around 20% were seen once. This CDR3 region has 17 residues. CDR1 and CDR2 (germline): WNHNN, SYGVQD (reference sequence). V was clipped by 4 bases and J by 0 bases; unmatched bases: 7. The sequenced sample was blood, either unsorted or a sorted T cell fraction (not recorded which). The source is a male donor with ankylosing spondylitis or in good health (not recorded which). This chain uses TRBV10-1 with TRBJ2-1; 9 bases map to TRBD2. The CDR3 reads CASSGSGRSSSYNEQFF. The CDR3 region has the DNA TGCGCCAGCAGTGGTAGCGGGAGATCGAGCTCCTACAATGAGCAGTTCTTC.